The clone carrying this T cell receptor (beta chain) came up once. This specimen belongs to a study of technical replicates of blood from a few donors. The junction had 9 bases not matched to a gene; V was cut back by 1 base and J by 5 bases. This CDR3 has 16 amino acids. CDR1 is SNHLY, CDR2 FYNNEI, per germline. The repertoire was sequenced with immunoSEQ multiplex PCR; TCRdb's copy has only in-frame clones and lacks some. The table includes 65,000 to 90,000 clones, 95% to 98% detected once. The chain combines TRBV2 with TRBJ2-7, with 9 bases fitting TRBD1. This receptor was identified in a human donor in good health. Source material: T cells isolated from PBMCs. The CDR3 bases are TGTGCCAGCAGTGAAGGAGCGGGACAGGGCGTTAACGAGCAGTACTTC. Translating it yields CASSEGAGQGVNEQYF.